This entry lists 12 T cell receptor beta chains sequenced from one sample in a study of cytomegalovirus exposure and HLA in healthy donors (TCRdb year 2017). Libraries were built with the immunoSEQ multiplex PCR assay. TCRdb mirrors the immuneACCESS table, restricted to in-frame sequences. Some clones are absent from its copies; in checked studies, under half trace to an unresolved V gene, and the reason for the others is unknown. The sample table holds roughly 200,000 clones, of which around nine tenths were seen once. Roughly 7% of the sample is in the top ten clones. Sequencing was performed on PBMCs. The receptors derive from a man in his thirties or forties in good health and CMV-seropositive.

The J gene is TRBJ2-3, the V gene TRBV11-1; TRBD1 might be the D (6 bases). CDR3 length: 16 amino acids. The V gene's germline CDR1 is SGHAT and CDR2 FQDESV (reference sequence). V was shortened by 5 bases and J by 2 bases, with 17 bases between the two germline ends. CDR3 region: CASSPQRGGYTDTQYF. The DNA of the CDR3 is TGTGCCAGCAGCCCACAACGAGGGGGATACACAGATACGCAGTATTTT.

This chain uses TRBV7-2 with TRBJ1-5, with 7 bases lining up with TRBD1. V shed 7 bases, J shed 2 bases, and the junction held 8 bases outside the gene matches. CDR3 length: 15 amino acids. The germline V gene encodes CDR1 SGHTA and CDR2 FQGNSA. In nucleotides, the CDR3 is TGTGCCAGCACCTCCGCGACAGGGCGCAATCAGCCCCAGCATTTT. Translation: CASTSATGRNQPQHF.

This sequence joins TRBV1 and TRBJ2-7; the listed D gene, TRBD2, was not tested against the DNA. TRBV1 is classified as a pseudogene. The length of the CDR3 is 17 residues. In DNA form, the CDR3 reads TGCACCAGCAGGAAACTAGCGGGAGGGCCGTGGTCCTACGAGCAGTACTTC. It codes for CTSRKLAGGPWSYEQYF.

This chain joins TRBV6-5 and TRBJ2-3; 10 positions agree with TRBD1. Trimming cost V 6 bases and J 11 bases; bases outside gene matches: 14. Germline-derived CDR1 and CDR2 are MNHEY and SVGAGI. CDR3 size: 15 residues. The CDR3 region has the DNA TGTGCCAGCAGCCTCTCCGGGACAGGGGAGGGTGGGCAGTATTTT. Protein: CASSLSGTGEGGQYF.

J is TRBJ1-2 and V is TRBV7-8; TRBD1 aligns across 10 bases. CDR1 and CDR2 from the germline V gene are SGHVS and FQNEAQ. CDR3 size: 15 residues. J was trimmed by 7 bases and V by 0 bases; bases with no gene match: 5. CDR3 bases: TGTGCCAGCAGCTTAGCGCCCGGGACAGGGGCTGGCTACACCTTC. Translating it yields CASSLAPGTGAGYTF.

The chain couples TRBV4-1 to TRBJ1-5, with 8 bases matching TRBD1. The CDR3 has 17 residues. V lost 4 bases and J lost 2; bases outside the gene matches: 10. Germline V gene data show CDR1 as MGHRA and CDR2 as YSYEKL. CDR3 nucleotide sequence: TGCGCCAGCAGCCTATTCCCTGGACAGGGCGGCAATCAGCCCCAGCATTTT. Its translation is CASSLFPGQGGNQPQHF.

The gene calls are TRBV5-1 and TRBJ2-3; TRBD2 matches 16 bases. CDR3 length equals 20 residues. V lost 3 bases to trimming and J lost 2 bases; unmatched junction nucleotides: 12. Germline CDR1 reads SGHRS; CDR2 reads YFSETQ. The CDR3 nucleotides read TGCGCCAGCAGCTCCCGTCAGGGACTAGCGGGGGGGAGAACCACAGATACGCAGTATTTT. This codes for CASSSRQGLAGGRTTDTQYF.

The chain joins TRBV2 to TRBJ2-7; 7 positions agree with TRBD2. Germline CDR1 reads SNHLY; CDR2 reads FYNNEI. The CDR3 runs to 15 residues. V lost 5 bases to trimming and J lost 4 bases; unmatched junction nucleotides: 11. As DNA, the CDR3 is TGTGCCAGCAGTCATCGGACTAGTGCGGCTTACGAGCAGTACTTC. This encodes CASSHRTSAAYEQYF.

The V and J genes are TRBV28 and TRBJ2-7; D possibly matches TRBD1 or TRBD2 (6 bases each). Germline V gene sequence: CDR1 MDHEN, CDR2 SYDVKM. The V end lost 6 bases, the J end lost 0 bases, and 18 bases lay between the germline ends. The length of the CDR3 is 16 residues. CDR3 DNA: TGTGCCAGCAGCTCCTGGGGAGGACAGAGCTCCTACGAGCAGTACTTC. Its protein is CASSSWGGQSSYEQYF.

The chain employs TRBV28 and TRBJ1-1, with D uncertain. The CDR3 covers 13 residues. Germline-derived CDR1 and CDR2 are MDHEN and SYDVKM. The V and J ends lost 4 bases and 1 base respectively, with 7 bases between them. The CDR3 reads CASSSQTNTEAFF. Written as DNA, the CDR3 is TGTGCCAGCAGTTCACAGACGAACACTGAAGCTTTCTTT.

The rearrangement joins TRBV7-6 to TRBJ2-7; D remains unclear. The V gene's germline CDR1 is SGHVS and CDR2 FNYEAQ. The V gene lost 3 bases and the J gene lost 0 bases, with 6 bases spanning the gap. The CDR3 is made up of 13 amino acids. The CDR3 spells CASSLKSSYEQYF. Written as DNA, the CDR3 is TGTGCCAGCAGCTTGAAGTCCTCCTACGAGCAGTACTTC.

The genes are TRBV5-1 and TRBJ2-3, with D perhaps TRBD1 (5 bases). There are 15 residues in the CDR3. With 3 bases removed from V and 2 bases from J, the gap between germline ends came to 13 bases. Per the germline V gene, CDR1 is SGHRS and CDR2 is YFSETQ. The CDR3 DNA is TGCGCCAGCAGCTCGGGCCCAGGGAACACAGATACGCAGTATTTT. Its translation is CASSSGPGNTDTQYF. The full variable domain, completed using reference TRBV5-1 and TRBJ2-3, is KAGVTQTPRYLIKTRGQQVTLSCSPISGHRSVSWYQQTPGQGLQFLFEYFSETQRNKGNFPGRFSGRQFSNSRSEMNVSTLELGDSALYLCASSSGPGNTDTQYFGPGTRLTVL.